This T cell receptor beta chain was recovered during a study of STAT3 mutations in large granular lymphocyte leukemia. Study results and limitations: TCR clonotype switching after therapy occurred in about 30% of the 18 patients. Suggested: STAT3 mutation was not the ancestral event for these clonal expansions. Clonal expansion was inferred from other time points because no sample existed at each clone's first appearance. In T-cell large granular lymphocyte leukemia, about half of patients showed multiple immunodominant subclonotypes.

A note on this clone: Antigen: not known.

Around 41,000 productive templates were obtained per sample on average. The protocol was immunoSEQ multiplex PCR, while the TCRdb copy is restricted to in-frame clones and leaves out a portion. The data show over 9,000 clones, with 85% to 90% seen just once and roughly nine tenths held by the top ten. Germline V gene data show CDR1 as SGHDN and CDR2 as FVKESK. V shed 3 bases and J 2 bases; nucleotides not matched to a gene: 9. This CDR3 comprises 16 residues. The chain is built from TRBV14 and TRBJ1-1; 7 bases match TRBD1. This receptor was taken from an older man with T-cell large granular lymphocyte leukemia. Some clones in this sample may be carry-over from other donors' samples. Sequencing was performed on peripheral blood mononuclear cells. DNA for the CDR3: TGTGCCAGCAGCCATGAGGAGGGACAGCCAAACACTGAAGCTTTCTTT. Translating gives CASSHEEGQPNTEAFF.